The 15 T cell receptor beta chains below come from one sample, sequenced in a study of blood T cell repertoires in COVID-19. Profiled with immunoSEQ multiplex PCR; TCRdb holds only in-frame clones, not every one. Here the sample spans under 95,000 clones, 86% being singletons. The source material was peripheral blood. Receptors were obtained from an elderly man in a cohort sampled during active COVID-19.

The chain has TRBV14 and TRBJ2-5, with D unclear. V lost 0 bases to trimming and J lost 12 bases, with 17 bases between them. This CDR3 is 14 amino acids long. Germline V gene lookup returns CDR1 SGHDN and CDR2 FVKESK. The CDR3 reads CASSQEMLGRPKYF. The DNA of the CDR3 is TGTGCCAGCAGCCAAGAAATGCTGGGCCGACCGAAGTACTTC.

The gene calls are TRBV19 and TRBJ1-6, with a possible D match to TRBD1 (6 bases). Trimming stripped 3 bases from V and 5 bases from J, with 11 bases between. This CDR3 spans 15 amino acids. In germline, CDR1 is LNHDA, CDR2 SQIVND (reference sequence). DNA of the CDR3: TGTGCCAGTAGTATCGGGGGGCCCAATAATTCACCCCTCCACTTT. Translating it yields CASSIGGPNNSPLHF.

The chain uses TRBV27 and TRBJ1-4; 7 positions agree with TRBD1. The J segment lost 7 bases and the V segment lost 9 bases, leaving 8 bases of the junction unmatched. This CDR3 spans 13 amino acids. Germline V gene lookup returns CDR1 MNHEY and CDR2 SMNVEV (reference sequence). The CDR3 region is CASRQGLGEKLFF. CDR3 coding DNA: TGTGCCAGTAGACAGGGTCTAGGTGAAAAACTGTTTTTT. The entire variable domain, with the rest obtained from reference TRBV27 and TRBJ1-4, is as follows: EAQVTQNPRYLITVTGKKLTVTCSQNMNHEYMSWYRQDPGLGLRQIYYSMNVEVTDKGDVPEGYKVSRKEKRNFPLILESPSPNQTSLYFCASRQGLGEKLFFGSGTQLSVL.

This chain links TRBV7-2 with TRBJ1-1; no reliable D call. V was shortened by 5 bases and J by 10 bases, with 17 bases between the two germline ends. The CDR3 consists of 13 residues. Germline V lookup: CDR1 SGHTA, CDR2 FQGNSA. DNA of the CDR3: TGTGCCAGCAGCCCCGCGGGCAGAATCGCAGCTTTCTTT. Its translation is CASSPAGRIAAFF. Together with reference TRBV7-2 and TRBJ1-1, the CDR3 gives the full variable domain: GAGVSQSPSNKVTEKGKDVELRCDPISGHTALYWYRQSLGQGLEFLIYFQGNSAPDKSGLPSDRFSAERTGGSVSTLTIQRTQQEDSAVYLCASSPAGRIAAFFGQGTRLTVV.

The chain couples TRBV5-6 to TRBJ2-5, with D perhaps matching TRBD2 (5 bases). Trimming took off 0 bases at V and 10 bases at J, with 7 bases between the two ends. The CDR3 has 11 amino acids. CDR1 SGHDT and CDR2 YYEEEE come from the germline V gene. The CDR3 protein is CASSLDGNQYF. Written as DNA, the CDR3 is TGTGCCAGCAGCTTGGACGGGAACCAGTACTTC.

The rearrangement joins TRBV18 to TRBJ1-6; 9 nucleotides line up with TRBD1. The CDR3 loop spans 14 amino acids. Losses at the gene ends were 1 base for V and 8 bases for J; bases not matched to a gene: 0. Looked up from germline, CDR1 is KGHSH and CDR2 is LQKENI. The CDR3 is CASSPRDRDSPLHF. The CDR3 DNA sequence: TGTGCCAGCTCACCACGGGACAGGGATTCACCCCTCCACTTT.

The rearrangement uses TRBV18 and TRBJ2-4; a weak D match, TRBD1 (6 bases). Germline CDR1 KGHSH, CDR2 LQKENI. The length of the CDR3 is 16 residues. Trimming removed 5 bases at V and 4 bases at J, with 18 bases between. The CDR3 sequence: CASSVGYTGSKNIQYF. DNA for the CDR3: TGTGCCAGCTCAGTGGGCTATACAGGGTCAAAAAACATTCAGTACTTC.

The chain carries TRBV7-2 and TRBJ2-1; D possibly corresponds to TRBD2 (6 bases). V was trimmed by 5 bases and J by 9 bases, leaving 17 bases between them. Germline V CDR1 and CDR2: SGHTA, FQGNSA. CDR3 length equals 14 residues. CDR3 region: CASSGSRIGGEQFF. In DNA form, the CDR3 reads TGTGCCAGCAGCGGATCACGTATCGGGGGTGAGCAGTTCTTC.

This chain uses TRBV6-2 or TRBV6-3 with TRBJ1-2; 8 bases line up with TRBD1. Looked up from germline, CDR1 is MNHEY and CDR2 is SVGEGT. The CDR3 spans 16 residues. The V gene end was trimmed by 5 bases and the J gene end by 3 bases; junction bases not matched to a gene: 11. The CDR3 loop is CASSTQARGQYYGYTF. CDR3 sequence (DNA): TGTGCCAGCAGTACCCAGGCCAGGGGGCAGTACTATGGCTACACCTTC.

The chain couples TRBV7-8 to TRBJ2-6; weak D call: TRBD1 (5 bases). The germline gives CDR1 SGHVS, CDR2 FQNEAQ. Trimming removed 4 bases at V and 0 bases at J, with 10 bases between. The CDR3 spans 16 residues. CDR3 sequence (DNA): TGTGCCAGCAGCTCTACAGGCGCCTCTGGGGCCAACGTCCTGACTTTC. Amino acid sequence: CASSSTGASGANVLTF.

The CDR3 reads CASSQAGGASYNEQFF. The CDR3 coding sequence is TGTGCCAGCAGCCAAGCCGGGGGGGCTTCCTACAATGAGCAGTTCTTC. V usage is TRBV3-1 (or the pseudogene TRBV3-2) and J usage is TRBJ2-1, with TRBD2 identical over 8 bases. V lost 1 base and J lost 1; bases outside the gene matches: 3. This CDR3 comprises 16 residues. The germline gives CDR1 LGHDT, CDR2 YNNKEL (reference sequence).

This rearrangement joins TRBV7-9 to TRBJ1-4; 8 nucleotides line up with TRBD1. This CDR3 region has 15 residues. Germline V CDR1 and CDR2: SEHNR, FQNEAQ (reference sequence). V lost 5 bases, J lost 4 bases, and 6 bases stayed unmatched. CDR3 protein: CASSTRQGNNEKLFF. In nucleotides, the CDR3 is TGTGCCAGCAGCACTCGACAGGGGAATAATGAAAAACTGTTTTTT.

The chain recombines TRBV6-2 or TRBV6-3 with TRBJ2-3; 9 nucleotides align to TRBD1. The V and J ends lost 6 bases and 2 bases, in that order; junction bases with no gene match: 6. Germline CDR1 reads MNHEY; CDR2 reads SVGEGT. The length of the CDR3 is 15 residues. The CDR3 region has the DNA TGTGCCAGCAGCCTACAGGGGGCATACACAGATACGCAGTATTTT. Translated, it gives CASSLQGAYTDTQYF.

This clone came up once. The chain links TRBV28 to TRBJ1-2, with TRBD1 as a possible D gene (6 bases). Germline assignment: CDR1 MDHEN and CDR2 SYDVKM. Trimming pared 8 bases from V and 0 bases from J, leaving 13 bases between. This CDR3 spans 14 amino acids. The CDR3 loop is CASSGTIPNYGYTF. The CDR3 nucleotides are TGTGCCAGCTCCGGGACAATCCCTAACTATGGCTACACCTTC.

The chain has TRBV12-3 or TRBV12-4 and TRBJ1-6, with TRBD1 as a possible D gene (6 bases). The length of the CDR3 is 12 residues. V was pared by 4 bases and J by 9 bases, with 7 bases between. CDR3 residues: CASSSGVSPLHF. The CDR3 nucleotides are TGTGCCAGCAGTTCAGGGGTTTCACCCCTCCACTTT.